This T cell receptor (beta chain) was documented in a study of T cells expressing NK-cell markers. TCRdb re-called the 5' RACE reads; every CDR3 protein appears as one record, without DNA. The ten top clones account for around a third, within a sample of 150,000 to 160,000 distinct CDR3 sequences. The CDR3 consists of 15 residues. In germline, CDR1 is SGHDN, CDR2 FVKESK. The chain links TRBV14 to TRBJ2-7; TCRdb's D gene call, TRBD1, goes unchecked for lack of DNA. The sample comprised blood T cells: a sorted CD56 or NKG2C T cell subset, CD4+ or CD8+ T cells, or bulk PBMC T cells (not recorded which). The source of this sequence is a woman between 45 and 65 years old in good health. CDR3 amino acids: CASSQVGQRSYEQYF.